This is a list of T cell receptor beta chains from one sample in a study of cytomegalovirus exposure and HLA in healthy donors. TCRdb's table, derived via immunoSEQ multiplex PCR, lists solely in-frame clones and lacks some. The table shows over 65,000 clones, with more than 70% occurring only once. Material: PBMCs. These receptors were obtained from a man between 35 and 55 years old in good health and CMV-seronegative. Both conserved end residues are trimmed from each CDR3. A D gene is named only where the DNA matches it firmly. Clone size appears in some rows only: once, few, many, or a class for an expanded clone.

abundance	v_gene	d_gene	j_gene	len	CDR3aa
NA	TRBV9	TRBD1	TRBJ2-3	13	ASNDRGHATDTQY
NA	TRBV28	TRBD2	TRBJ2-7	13	ASRLTTSGSDEQY
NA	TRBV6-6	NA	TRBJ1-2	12	ASSYSGGGYGYT
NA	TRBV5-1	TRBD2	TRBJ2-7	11	ASSFGGAPEQY
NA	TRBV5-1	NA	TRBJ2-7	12	ASSLVGFADEQY
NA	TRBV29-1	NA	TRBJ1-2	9	SAGGSVGYT
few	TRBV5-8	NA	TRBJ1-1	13	ASSLTSGVNTEAF
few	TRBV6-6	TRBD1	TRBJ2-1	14	ASSYAGQGANNEQF
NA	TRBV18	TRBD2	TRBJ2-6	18	ASSRDSHVGRTSGANVLT
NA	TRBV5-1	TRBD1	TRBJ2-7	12	ASSLDQGAREQY
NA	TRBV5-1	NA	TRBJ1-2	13	ASSLGRGPNYGYT
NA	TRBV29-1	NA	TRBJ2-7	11	SVQTYISYEQY
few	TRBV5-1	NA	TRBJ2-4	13	ASSLDSLAKNIQY